The text below deals with one TCR beta chain. A few counts support this clonotype. Its antigen remains unidentified. Base qualities are missing; no much larger clone stands one base away. This specimen comes from a study of T-cell reconstitution after alpha-beta-depleted transplantation in children listed by TCRdb under 2016. Study-level background: Using TCR repertoire profiling, the study followed T-cell immune reconstitution in a quantitative way in children after TCRalphabeta/CD19-depleted allogeneic hematopoietic cell transplantation.

Libraries were prepared through PCR. The listed sequencing device is Illumina HiSeq 2500. TCR libraries were prepared with molecular barcoding, using unique molecular identifiers to normalize TCRbeta repertoire quantification. Starting from the raw public reads, TCRdb applied fastp trimming at Q25, assembled clones with MiXCR and retained in-frame beta chains. Duplicate CDR3 protein sequences are folded into a single record with the most common DNA and genes. The sample records 600,000 to 700,000 distinct CDR3 sequences, around 13% of which are singletons. The ten largest clones capture about 0.79% of the sample. The treatment or condition label, as the study defines it: allogeneic hematopoietic cell transplantation with graft depleted of TCRalphabeta T cells and CD19 B cells. The transplant recipients were children given TCRalphabeta/CD19-depleted allogeneic hematopoietic cell grafts. For CDR1 and CDR2, the germline V gene (reference sequence) lists LNHNV and YYDKDF. The CDR3 numbers 15 residues from cysteine through phenylalanine. Only the CDR3 DNA stays, 45 bases, in frame from base 1. Relative to germline, V is 0 bases shorter and J is 5 bases shorter, with 13 bases between their ends.

Overall results and qualifications from the work: Over subsequent months, a decline in hyperexpanded clone frequencies was noted, and after one year, T-cell counts and TCRbeta diversity were mostly ascribed to newly produced T cells. The high TCRbeta diversity at day 60 in some patients was ascribed to recipient T cells and intrathymic progenitors that had survived conditioning. Apparently early alphabetaT-cell count recovery about two months after transplant reportedly relied on only several hundred rapidly expanded clones derived from non-depleted graft cells.

The source is a girl aged 2 to 9 with congenital amegakaryocytic thrombocytopenia, due to receive a stem cell transplant. Source: PBMCs, taken before TCRalphabeta/CD19-depleted stem cell transplant. Recombination linked TRBV15 to TRBJ1-1; the best D guess is TRBD1, with 6 bases matching. The CDR3 region reads CATSRDPGAGTEAFF. The DNA reads as follows: TGTGCCACCAGCAGAGATCCAGGGGCTGGTACTGAAGCTTTCTTT.